Below, 17 T cell receptor beta chains from the same sample are listed, as sequenced in a study of blood T cells in healthy people across ages. A second roughly 7 to 12 cycle PCR used barcoded and J-beta primers. TCRdb re-called the 5' RACE reads through MiXCR, storing one row per CDR3 protein. Among about 970,000 distinct CDR3 sequences listed, roughly 51% were seen once. The specimen sequenced was blood. The origin of the receptors is a woman aged 55-69 years in good health.

The chain carries TRBV5-1 and TRBJ1-4, with 7 bases that match TRBD1. CDR1 SGHRS and CDR2 YFSETQ come from the germline V gene. Trimming removed 4 bases from V and 0 bases from J; junction bases left unmatched: 9. This CDR3 is 17 amino acids long. The CDR3 nucleotides are TGCGCCAGCAGCCCCAGAGGGGGCCTCGCAACTAATGAAAAACTGTTTTTT. Translating gives CASSPRGGLATNEKLFF.

Only one count was recorded for this clonotype. The chain combines TRBV18 with TRBJ2-1; D gene uncertain. The V end was cut by 3 bases, the J end by 7 bases, with 19 bases between. This CDR3 is built from 16 residues. Looked up from germline, CDR1 is KGHSH and CDR2 is LQKENI. In DNA, the CDR3 is TGTGCCAGCTCACCGCCGGGTAGCCCTATGCTTAATGAGCAGTTCTTC. Translation gives CASSPPGSPMLNEQFF.

This clonotype was counted only a few times. A read error may account for a junction end that differs from germline. V usage is TRBV5-4 and J usage is TRBJ2-3; 11 bases align to TRBD1. Germline CDR1 is SGHNT and CDR2 is YYREEE (reference sequence). The CDR3 runs 15 residues. CDR3 coding DNA: TGTGCCAGCAGCCCCGGGACAGGGGGGGAAGATACACAGTATTTT. Its protein is CASSPGTGGEDTQYF. Full variable domain (rest looked up from reference TRBV5-4 and TRBJ2-3): ETGVTQSPTHLIKTRGQQVTLRCSSQSGHNTVSWYQQALGQGPQFIFQYYREEENGRGNFPPRFSGLQFPNYSSELNVNALELDDSALYLCASSPGTGGEDTQYFGPGTRLTVL.

The chain employs TRBV14 and TRBJ2-1; TRBD2 matches at 11 bases. Germline assignment: CDR1 SGHDN and CDR2 FVKESK. This CDR3 region has 16 residues. V shed 6 bases, J shed 0 bases, and the junction held 4 bases outside the gene matches. CDR3 region: CASRTSGASSYNEQFF. The DNA of the CDR3 is TGTGCCAGCAGGACTAGCGGGGCAAGCTCCTACAATGAGCAGTTCTTC. Using reference TRBV14 and TRBJ2-1 for the parts outside the CDR3, the full variable domain is EAGVTQFPSHSVIEKGQTVTLRCDPISGHDNLYWYRRVMGKEIKFLLHFVKESKQDESGMPNNRFLAERTGGTYSTLKVQPAELEDSGVYFCASRTSGASSYNEQFFGPGTRLTVL.

The chain links TRBV4-2 to TRBJ2-2; either TRBD1 or TRBD2 may fit D (6 bases each). Trimming shortened V by 0 bases and J by 4 bases, and 15 bases separated the two germline ends. The CDR3 is 17 amino acids. From germline, CDR1 is LGHNA and CDR2 YNFKEQ. The DNA of the CDR3 is TGTGCCAGCAGCCAAGACACGGGGGCCCCGAGCACCGGGGAGCTGTTTTTT. This sequence encodes CASSQDTGAPSTGELFF.

The chain combines TRBV7-2 with TRBJ2-3; 7 positions agree with TRBD2. Germline V lookup: CDR1 SGHTA, CDR2 FQGNSA. CDR3 length: 16 amino acids. The V gene end was trimmed by 5 bases and the J gene end by 1 base; junction bases not matched to a gene: 9. The CDR3 coding sequence is TGTGCCAGCAGCCCCGGACTAGGACGGCGCACAGATACGCAGTATTTT. It codes for CASSPGLGRRTDTQYF.

This rearrangement joins TRBV7-3 to TRBJ2-3; 10 bases are a match to TRBD2. The V and J ends lost 0 bases and 7 bases, in that order; junction bases with no gene match: 7. The CDR3 extends over 16 amino acids. The V gene's germline CDR1 is SGHTA and CDR2 FQGTGA. The CDR3 nucleotides are TGTGCCAGCAGCTTAACGGCTAGCGGGAGTACACATACGCAGTATTTT. Its translation is CASSLTASGSTHTQYF. The whole variable domain, filled in from reference TRBV7-3 and TRBJ2-3, reads GAGVSQTPSNKVTEKGKYVELRCDPISGHTALYWYRQSLGQGPEFLIYFQGTGAADDSGLPNDRFFAVRPEGSVSTLKIQRTERGDSAVYLCASSLTASGSTHTQYFGPGTRLTVL.

This clonotype was counted between two and nine times. The V gene is TRBV27, the J gene TRBJ2-3; D not certain. The CDR3 is 16 residues long. CDR1 MNHEY and CDR2 SMNVEV come from the germline V gene (reference sequence). The V end was cut by 4 bases, the J end by 2 bases, with 16 bases between. CDR3 loop: CASSSWTDTVTDTQYF. For the CDR3, the DNA is TGTGCCAGCAGTTCCTGGACGGATACCGTCACAGATACGCAGTATTTT.

The CDR3 coding sequence is TGCAGCGTTTCGACAGGGGGCTTGGGGACTGAAGCTTTCTTT. It is translated as CSVSTGGLGTEAFF. The chain combines TRBV29-1 with TRBJ1-1, with 10 bases fitting TRBD1. Germline V gene sequence: CDR1 SQVTM, CDR2 ANQGSEA. V dropped 5 bases and J dropped 5; count of bases not matched to a gene: 8. CDR3 length: 14 amino acids.

This sequence joins TRBV10-3 and TRBJ2-7; TRBD1 or TRBD2 may be the D gene (5 bases each). CDR3 length: 15 amino acids. Germline V CDR1 and CDR2: ENHRY, SYGVKD. V lost 1 base, J lost 7 bases, and 17 bases lay in between. The CDR3 is CAISEFIEGYNEQYF. The CDR3 region has the DNA TGTGCCATCAGTGAGTTTATTGAGGGGTACAATGAGCAGTACTTC.

V is TRBV5-7 and J is TRBJ2-5; D is unclear. TRBV5-7 is sorted into the ORF group, with uncertain function. There are 15 residues in the CDR3. Trimming cost V 0 bases and J 5 bases, with 14 bases left between them. The CDR3 spells CASSLEVELQETQYF. CDR3 nucleotide sequence: TGTGCCAGCAGCTTGGAGGTAGAGCTACAGGAGACCCAGTACTTC.

The genes are TRBV11-2 and TRBJ2-7, with D tentatively TRBD2 (6 bases). Looked up from germline, CDR1 is SGHAT and CDR2 is FQNNGV. The CDR3 is 15 residues long. The germline V and J ends were trimmed by 4 bases and 0 bases, with 13 bases remaining between them. The CDR3 loop reads CASSSLADRSYEQYF. The CDR3, as DNA: TGTGCCAGCAGCTCCTTAGCGGACCGCTCCTACGAGCAGTACTTC.

The V gene is TRBV20-1, the J gene TRBJ2-5; D remains ambiguous. CDR1 and CDR2 from the germline V gene are DFQATT and SNEGSKA (reference sequence). This CDR3 comprises 12 residues. Trimming pared 7 bases from V and 11 bases from J, leaving 20 bases between. DNA for the CDR3: TGCAGTGGGGGAACAGTTAACTACAAGCAGTACTTC. Its protein is CSGGTVNYKQYF.

The V and J genes are TRBV11-2 and TRBJ2-7; a weak D match, TRBD1 (6 bases). The better agreement between TRBJ2-4 and the DNA end casts doubt on the J call. Germline lookup yields CDR1 SGHAT and CDR2 FQNNGV. The CDR3 extends over 15 amino acids. DNA for the CDR3: TGTGCCAGCAGCTTAGGCCACAGGGATGTTAACATTCAGTACTTC. Residues: CASSLGHRDVNIQYF.

This clonotype showed up just a few times. The J gene is TRBJ2-7, the V gene TRBV27, with D perhaps matching TRBD1 (5 bases). The germline V gene has CDR1 MNHEY and CDR2 SMNVEV (reference sequence). With 10 bases removed from V and 1 base from J, the gap between germline ends came to 23 bases. The CDR3 has 16 residues. The CDR3 DNA reads TGTGCCACCTTATCGGCCTCGACAGTAGGGTCCTACGAGCAGTACTTC. As protein: CATLSASTVGSYEQYF.

In its sample, this clonotype was seen a few times. The V and J genes are TRBV11-2 and TRBJ2-3; D is ambiguous. The germline V gene encodes CDR1 SGHAT and CDR2 FQNNGV. CDR3 length equals 15 residues. V lost 4 bases, J lost 1 base, and 12 bases lay in between. CDR3 DNA sequence: TGTGCCAGCAGCTATAGCCTCGAGGGCACAGATACGCAGTATTTT. This translates into CASSYSLEGTDTQYF.

This clonotype was counted a few times. The chain employs TRBV29-1 and TRBJ2-7, with 10 bases fitting TRBD1. From germline, CDR1 is SQVTM and CDR2 ANQGSEA. The CDR3 is 13 residues long. V was pared by 7 bases and J by 0 bases, with 3 bases of the junction left unmatched. CDR3 in amino acids: CSAGQGDSYEQYF. CDR3 nucleotide sequence: TGCAGCGCCGGACAGGGGGACTCCTACGAGCAGTACTTC.